The 23 T cell receptor beta chains below were found in one sample sequenced in a study of radiotherapy plus CTLA-4 blockade in lung cancer. Only in-frame clones appear in the TCRdb table, and some are missing; sequencing was by immunoSEQ multiplex PCR. The sample includes about 48,000 clones, 80% to 90% of them seen just once. Source: peripheral blood, taken from a patient treated with radiotherapy plus ipilimumab. The source is a human donor with non-small cell lung cancer that progressed on radiotherapy plus ipilimumab. Some clones in this sample may be carry-over from other donors' samples.

A single count supports this clone. The chain carries TRBV4-1 and TRBJ2-7; 10 bases match TRBD2. The CDR3 totals 18 residues. The ends lost 3 bases at V and 1 base at J; junction bases unmatched: 12. The germline V gene has CDR1 MGHRA and CDR2 YSYEKL. The chain's CDR3 is CASSQKPEAGGESYEQYF. The CDR3 DNA reads as TGCGCCAGCAGCCAGAAACCCGAAGCGGGGGGGGAGTCCTACGAGCAGTACTTC.

Here the CDR3 DNA reads TGTGCCAGCAGCTCAGGACTAGCGGGGGGTTCGGCAGATACGCAGTATTTT. It codes for CASSSGLAGGSADTQYF. This chain connects TRBV7-3 to TRBJ2-3; 14 nucleotides match TRBD2. The germline V gene has CDR1 SGHTA and CDR2 FQGTGA. Trimming at V came to 4 bases and at J to 4 bases, leaving 7 bases not matched to a gene. The CDR3 runs 17 residues.

V and J are TRBV15 and TRBJ1-2; D unresolved. Germline CDR1 and CDR2: LNHNV and YYDKDF (reference sequence). The CDR3 runs to 17 residues. V was cut by 3 bases and J by 0 bases, with 17 bases left in between. The CDR3: CATSSVLAVQANYGYTF. CDR3 coding DNA: TGTGCCACCAGCAGTGTCCTAGCCGTCCAGGCTAACTATGGCTACACCTTC.

The rearrangement joins TRBV27 to TRBJ2-3, with 10 bases lining up with TRBD2. V lost 5 bases and J lost 2; bases outside the gene matches: 4. The length of the CDR3 is 15 residues. Germline values: CDR1 MNHEY, CDR2 SMNVEV (reference sequence). In DNA form, the CDR3 reads TGTGCCAGCAGTCTAGCGGGAGTCTTCACAGATACGCAGTATTTT. The encoded protein is CASSLAGVFTDTQYF.

This chain connects TRBV5-1 to TRBJ1-2, with D possibly TRBD1 on 6 matching bases. V was cut by 1 base and J by 1 base, with 11 bases left in between. Germline V lookup: CDR1 SGHRS, CDR2 YFSETQ. This CDR3 contains 15 residues. CDR3 loop: CASSLSPGDNYGYTF. The CDR3 region has the DNA TGCGCCAGCAGCTTGTCGCCAGGGGATAACTATGGCTACACCTTC.

CDR3 region: CASSPRGADTQYF. CDR3 bases: TGTGCCAGTAGTCCCAGGGGAGCAGATACGCAGTATTTT. This chain links TRBV19 with TRBJ2-3; perhaps TRBD1 as D (6 bases). Trimming stripped 5 bases from V and 4 bases from J, with 10 bases between. CDR3 length: 13 residues. CDR1 LNHDA and CDR2 SQIVND come from the germline V gene (reference sequence).

This clone was seen just once. The chain recombines TRBV29-1 with TRBJ2-1, with 8 bases lining up with TRBD1. The CDR3 has 13 amino acids. CDR1 is SQVTM, CDR2 ANQGSEA, per germline. Trimming took 4 bases from V and 3 from J; bases not matched to a gene: 2. This chain's CDR3 is CSVVTGVYNEQFF. The CDR3 DNA is TGCAGCGTTGTGACAGGGGTCTACAATGAGCAGTTCTTC.

The chain uses TRBV7-6 and TRBJ2-1; 9 bases fit TRBD2. Germline CDR1 SGHVS, CDR2 FNYEAQ. The V segment lost 2 bases and the J segment 7 bases; nucleotides outside the gene matches: 6. The CDR3 covers 15 residues. CDR3 nucleotide sequence: TGTGCCAGCAGCTTACGGCGGGAGGGGAGGAATGAGCAGTTCTTC. Amino acids: CASSLRREGRNEQFF.

The J gene is TRBJ1-5, the V gene TRBV19, with D unclear. Germline V gene sequence: CDR1 LNHDA, CDR2 SQIVND (reference sequence). CDR3 size: 13 residues. V lost 5 bases and J 1 base, leaving 6 bases between the germline ends. This chain's CDR3 is CASSWESNQPQHF. CDR3 in DNA: TGTGCCAGTAGTTGGGAGAGCAATCAGCCCCAGCATTTT.

The chain has TRBV4-3 and TRBJ2-5, with TRBD1 matching over 7 bases. Germline trimming cut 0 bases from V and 2 bases from J; bases unmatched to any gene: 6. CDR3 length: 16 residues. Per germline, CDR1 LGHNA and CDR2 YSLEER. In DNA, the CDR3 is TGCGCCAGCAGCCAAGATAGAGGCAGGGGGCAAGAGACCCAGTACTTC. Its translation is CASSQDRGRGQETQYF.

V usage is TRBV25-1 and J usage is TRBJ1-2, with D perhaps TRBD1 (5 bases). The length of the CDR3 is 14 residues. Germline CDR1 reads MGHDK; CDR2 reads SYGVNS. V dropped 2 bases and J dropped 8 bases, with 15 bases sitting between them. CDR3 region: CASSEAGLIRGYTF. CDR3 in DNA: TGTGCCAGCAGTGAAGCGGGGCTAATACGAGGCTACACCTTC.

The chain recombines TRBV27 with TRBJ1-4, with D unclear. Trimming took off 3 bases at V and 5 bases at J, with 10 bases between the two ends. This CDR3 contains 14 residues. CDR1 is MNHEY, CDR2 SMNVEV, per germline (reference sequence). The CDR3 DNA reads TGTGCCAGCAGTTTGGGCAGGTGGAATGAAAAACTGTTTTTT. Protein: CASSLGRWNEKLFF.

V is TRBV6-6 and J is TRBJ1-5; no reliable D call. Germline V gene lookup returns CDR1 MNHNY and CDR2 SVGAGI (reference sequence). Deletions cut 2 bases from V and 0 bases from J, with 11 bases between. The CDR3 contains 16 residues. The CDR3 here is CASSYGTVYSNQPQHF. The CDR3 region has the DNA TGTGCCAGCAGTTACGGAACAGTGTATAGCAATCAGCCCCAGCATTTT.

The chain is built from TRBV11-2 and TRBJ1-2; TRBD1 matches at 9 bases. This CDR3 contains 15 residues. CDR1 is SGHAT, CDR2 FQNNGV, per germline. V trimming: 5 bases; J trimming: 4 bases; junction bases outside the gene matches: 8. In DNA form, the CDR3 reads TGTGCCAGCAGCGATGCCCGGACAGGGGTCTATGGCTACACCTTC. Translated, it gives CASSDARTGVYGYTF.

This clone was observed a handful of times. The chain combines TRBV19 with TRBJ1-1; D gene uncertain. CDR1 and CDR2 from the germline V gene are LNHDA and SQIVND (reference sequence). The CDR3 loop spans 12 amino acids. V gave up 3 bases and J gave up 8 bases, with 10 bases separating them. For the CDR3, the DNA is TGTGCCAGTAGTATGTTAGGGAGAGAAGCTTTCTTT. This translates into CASSMLGREAFF.

The chain links TRBV5-1 to TRBJ2-5; D uncertain. V lost 4 bases and J 7 bases, leaving 17 bases between the germline ends. CDR1 and CDR2 (germline): SGHRS, YFSETQ. The CDR3 totals 14 residues. The CDR3 DNA reads as TGCGCCAGCAGCCAAGATTTGAGTATAACGACCCAGTACTTC. Its protein is CASSQDLSITTQYF.

The V gene is TRBV5-1, the J gene TRBJ2-1, with 8 bases identical to TRBD1. The CDR3 spans 13 residues. The trim removed 2 bases at V and 6 bases at J, leaving 1 base unmatched. Germline V gives CDR1 SGHRS, CDR2 YFSETQ. DNA of the CDR3: TGCGCCAGCAGCTTAGACAGGGGCAATGAGCAGTTCTTC. Its protein is CASSLDRGNEQFF.

There are a few counts of this clone. This chain joins TRBV5-6 and TRBJ2-2; the D gene is possibly TRBD1 (6 bases). Germline assignment: CDR1 SGHDT and CDR2 YYEEEE. The CDR3 spans 17 residues. With 0 bases removed from V and 1 base from J, the gap between germline ends came to 13 bases. Here the CDR3 DNA reads TGTGCCAGCAGCTTGGGTCAGGGGCCTCAGAACACCGGGGAGCTGTTTTTT. Its translation is CASSLGQGPQNTGELFF.

V is TRBV10-3 and J is TRBJ1-1, with a possible D match to TRBD1 (6 bases). Germline lookup yields CDR1 ENHRY and CDR2 SYGVKD. Between the trimmed V and J ends, which lost 9 bases and 1 base, there was a span of 9 bases. The CDR3 length is 12 residues. CDR3 sequence reads: CAIGQRNTEAFF. The CDR3 DNA sequence: TGTGCCATAGGACAGAGGAACACTGAAGCTTTCTTT.

The chain uses TRBV10-2 and TRBJ2-5, with TRBD1 identical over 8 bases. This CDR3 spans 13 amino acids. V was clipped by 7 bases and J by 4 bases; unmatched bases: 5. Looked up from germline, CDR1 is WSHSY and CDR2 is SAAADI. The CDR3 loop reads CASTRTGPETQYF. CDR3 sequence (DNA): TGCGCCAGCACCCGGACAGGGCCAGAGACCCAGTACTTC.

The chain uses TRBV5-1 and TRBJ1-4, with a tentative D call TRBD1 (5 bases). The CDR3 covers 15 residues. Trimming pared 0 bases from V and 7 bases from J, leaving 13 bases between. Germline CDR1 reads SGHRS; CDR2 reads YFSETQ. The CDR3 DNA reads as TGCGCCAGCAGCTTGGATGTCCAGGGTGGTGAAAAACTGTTTTTT. Translated, it gives CASSLDVQGGEKLFF.

The chain links TRBV5-1 to TRBJ1-4; D remains unclear. The V end was cut by 6 bases, the J end by 8 bases, with 17 bases between. CDR1 and CDR2 from the germline V gene are SGHRS and YFSETQ. This CDR3 contains 14 residues. The CDR3 DNA reads TGCGCCAGCACCCGGGATACTGGAAGAGAAAAACTGTTTTTT. Amino acids: CASTRDTGREKLFF.

In nucleotides, the CDR3 is TGCGCCAGCAGTGAAGGCGGCTCCTACGAGCAGTACTTC. Its protein is CASSEGGSYEQYF. The V call is TRBV10-2, the J call TRBJ2-7; no reliable D call. Germline V gene sequence: CDR1 WSHSY, CDR2 SAAADI. Deletions cut 3 bases from V and 0 bases from J, with 6 bases between. The CDR3 totals 13 residues.